Included here is one T cell receptor (beta chain) sequence, with context. These data come from a study of cytomegalovirus exposure and HLA in healthy donors. The PCR was carried out with 60 Vbeta primers and 13 Jbeta primers. Clones were sequenced by immunoSEQ multiplex PCR, and TCRdb holds only the in-frame ones, with some missing. Of 60,000 to 80,000 clones listed, over 60% are singletons. The CDR3 sequence is 15 residues long. The J segment lost 9 bases and the V segment lost 4 bases, leaving 6 bases of the junction unmatched. CDR1 and CDR2 from the germline V gene are MNHNS and SASEGT. J is TRBJ1-6 and V is TRBV6-1; 10 nucleotides match TRBD1. Sequenced material: PBMCs. This TCR was sampled from a woman between 25 and 40 years old in good health and CMV-seronegative. DNA for the CDR3: TGTGCCAGCAGTGGCGGGACAGGGGATTCTTCACCCCTCCACTTT. Amino acids: CASSGGTGDSSPLHF.